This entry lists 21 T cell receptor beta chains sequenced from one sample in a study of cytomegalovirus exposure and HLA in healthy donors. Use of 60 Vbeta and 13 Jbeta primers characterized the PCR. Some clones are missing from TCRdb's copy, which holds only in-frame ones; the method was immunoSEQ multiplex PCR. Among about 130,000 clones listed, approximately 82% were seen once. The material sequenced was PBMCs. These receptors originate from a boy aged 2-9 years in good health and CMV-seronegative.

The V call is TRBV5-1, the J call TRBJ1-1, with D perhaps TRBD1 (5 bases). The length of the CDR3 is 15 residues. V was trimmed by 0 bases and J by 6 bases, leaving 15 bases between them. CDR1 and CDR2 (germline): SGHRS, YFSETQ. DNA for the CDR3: TGCGCCAGCAGCTTGGGGGGCGAGCAAGTCCCTGAAGCTTTCTTT. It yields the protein CASSLGGEQVPEAFF. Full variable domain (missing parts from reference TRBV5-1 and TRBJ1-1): KAGVTQTPRYLIKTRGQQVTLSCSPISGHRSVSWYQQTPGQGLQFLFEYFSETQRNKGNFPGRFSGRQFSNSRSEMNVSTLELGDSALYLCASSLGGEQVPEAFFGQGTRLTVV.

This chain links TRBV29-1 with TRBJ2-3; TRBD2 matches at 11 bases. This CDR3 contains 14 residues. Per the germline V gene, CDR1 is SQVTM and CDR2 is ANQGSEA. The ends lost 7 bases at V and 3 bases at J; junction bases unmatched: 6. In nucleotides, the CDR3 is TGCAGCGGAATGACTAGCGGGAATACAGATACGCAGTATTTT. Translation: CSGMTSGNTDTQYF.

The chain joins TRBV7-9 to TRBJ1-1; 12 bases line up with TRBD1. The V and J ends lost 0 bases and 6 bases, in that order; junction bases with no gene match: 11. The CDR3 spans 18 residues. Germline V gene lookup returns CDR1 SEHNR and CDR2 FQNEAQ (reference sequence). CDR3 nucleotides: TGTGCCAGCAGCTTAGCTCCCGGGACAGGGGGCGAGATGGCTGAAGCTTTCTTT. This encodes CASSLAPGTGGEMAEAFF.

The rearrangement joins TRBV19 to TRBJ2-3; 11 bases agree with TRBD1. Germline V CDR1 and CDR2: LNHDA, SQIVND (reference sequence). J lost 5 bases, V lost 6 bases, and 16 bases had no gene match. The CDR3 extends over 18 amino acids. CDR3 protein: CASRLGQGGPRSGDTQYF. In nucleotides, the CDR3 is TGTGCCAGTAGGCTGGGACAGGGGGGGCCGAGGAGTGGAGATACGCAGTATTTT.

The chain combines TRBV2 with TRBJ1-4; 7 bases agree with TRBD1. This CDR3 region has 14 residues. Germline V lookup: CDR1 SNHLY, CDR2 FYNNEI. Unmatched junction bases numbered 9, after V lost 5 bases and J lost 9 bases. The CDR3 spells CASSLTGSGKKLFF. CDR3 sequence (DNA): TGTGCCAGCAGTTTGACAGGGAGTGGGAAAAAACTGTTTTTT.

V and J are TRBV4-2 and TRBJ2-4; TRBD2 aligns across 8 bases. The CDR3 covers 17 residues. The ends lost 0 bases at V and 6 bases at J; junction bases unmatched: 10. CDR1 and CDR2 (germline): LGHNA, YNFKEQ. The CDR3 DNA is TGTGCCAGCAGCCAAGATGAGGGAGCGGGAGTCGGAAACATTCAGTACTTC. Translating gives CASSQDEGAGVGNIQYF.

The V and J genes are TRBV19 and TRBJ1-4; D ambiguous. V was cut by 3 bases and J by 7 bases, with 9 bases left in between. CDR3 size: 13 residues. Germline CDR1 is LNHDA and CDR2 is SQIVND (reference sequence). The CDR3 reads CASSMTAGEKLFF. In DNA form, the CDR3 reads TGTGCCAGTAGTATGACCGCGGGTGAAAAACTGTTTTTT.

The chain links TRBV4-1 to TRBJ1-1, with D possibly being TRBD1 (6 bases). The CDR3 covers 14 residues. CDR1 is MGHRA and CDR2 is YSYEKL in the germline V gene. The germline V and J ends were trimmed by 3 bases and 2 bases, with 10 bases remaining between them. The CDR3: CASSQLDRNTEAFF. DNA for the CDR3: TGCGCCAGCAGCCAGTTGGACAGAAACACTGAAGCTTTCTTT.

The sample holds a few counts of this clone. CDR3 region: CASSARVDSRNTEAFF. DNA of the CDR3: TGTGCCAGCAGCGCCCGGGTTGACTCCCGGAACACTGAAGCTTTCTTT. The chain employs TRBV9 and TRBJ1-1; D unclear. Germline assignment: CDR1 SGDLS and CDR2 YYNGEE. With 3 bases removed from V and 1 base from J, the gap between germline ends came to 16 bases. The CDR3 has 16 residues.

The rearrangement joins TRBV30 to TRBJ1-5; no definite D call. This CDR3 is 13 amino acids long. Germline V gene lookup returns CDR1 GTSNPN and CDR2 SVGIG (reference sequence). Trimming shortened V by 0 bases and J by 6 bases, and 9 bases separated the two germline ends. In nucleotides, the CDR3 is TGTGCCTGGAGTGTCAGTGATGGTCAGCCCCAGCATTTT. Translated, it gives CAWSVSDGQPQHF.

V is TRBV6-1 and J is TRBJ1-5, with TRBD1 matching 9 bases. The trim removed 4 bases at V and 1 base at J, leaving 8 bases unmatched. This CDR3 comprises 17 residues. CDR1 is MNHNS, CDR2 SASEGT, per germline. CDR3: CASSVTLGQGSNQPQHF. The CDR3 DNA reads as TGTGCCAGCAGTGTAACGTTGGGACAGGGAAGCAATCAGCCCCAGCATTTT.

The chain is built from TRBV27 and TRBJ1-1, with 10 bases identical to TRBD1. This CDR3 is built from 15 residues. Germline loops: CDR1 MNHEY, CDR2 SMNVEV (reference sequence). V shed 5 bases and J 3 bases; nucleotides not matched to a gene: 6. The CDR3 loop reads CASSPRTGGYTEAFF. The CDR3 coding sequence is TGTGCCAGCAGTCCTAGGACAGGGGGTTACACTGAAGCTTTCTTT.

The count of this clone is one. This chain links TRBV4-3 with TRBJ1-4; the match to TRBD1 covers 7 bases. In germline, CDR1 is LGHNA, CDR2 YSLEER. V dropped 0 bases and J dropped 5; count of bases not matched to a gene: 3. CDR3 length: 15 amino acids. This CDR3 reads CASSQEGRGNEKLFF. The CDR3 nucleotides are TGCGCCAGCAGCCAAGAGGGCAGGGGGAATGAAAAACTGTTTTTT.

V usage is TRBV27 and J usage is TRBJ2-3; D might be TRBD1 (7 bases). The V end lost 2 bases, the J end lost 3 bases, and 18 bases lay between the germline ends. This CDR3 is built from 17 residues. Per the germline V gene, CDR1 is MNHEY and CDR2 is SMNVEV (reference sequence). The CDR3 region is CASSLGGAQGRTDTQYF. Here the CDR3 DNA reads TGTGCCAGCAGTTTAGGTGGGGCACAGGGGAGGACAGATACGCAGTATTTT.

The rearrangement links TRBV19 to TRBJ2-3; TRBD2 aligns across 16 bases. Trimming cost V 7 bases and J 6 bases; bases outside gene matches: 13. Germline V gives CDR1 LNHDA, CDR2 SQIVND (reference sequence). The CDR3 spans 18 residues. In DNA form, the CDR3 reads TGTGCCAGTAAACCGTCTTTCTTGGGACTAGCGGGAGGGGATACGCAGTATTTT. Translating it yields CASKPSFLGLAGGDTQYF.

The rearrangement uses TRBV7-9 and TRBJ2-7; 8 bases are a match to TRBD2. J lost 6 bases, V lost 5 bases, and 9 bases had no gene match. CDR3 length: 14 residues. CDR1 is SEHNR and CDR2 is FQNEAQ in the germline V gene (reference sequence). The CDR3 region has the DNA TGTGCCAGCAGCCCCGGGGGGGGGCCCAGCGAGCAGTACTTC. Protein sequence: CASSPGGGPSEQYF.

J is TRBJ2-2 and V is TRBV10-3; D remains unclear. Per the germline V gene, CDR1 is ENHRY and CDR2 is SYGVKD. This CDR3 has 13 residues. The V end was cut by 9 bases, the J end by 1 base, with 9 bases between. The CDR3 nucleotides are TGTGCCATAGGTTCGGGGAACACCGGGGAGCTGTTTTTT. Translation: CAIGSGNTGELFF.

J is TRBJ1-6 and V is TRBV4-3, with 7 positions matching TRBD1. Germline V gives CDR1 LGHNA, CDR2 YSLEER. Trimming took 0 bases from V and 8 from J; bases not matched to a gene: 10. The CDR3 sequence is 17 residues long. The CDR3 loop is CASSQDIEDRLDSPLHF. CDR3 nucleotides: TGCGCCAGCAGCCAAGATATAGAGGACAGGTTAGATTCACCCCTCCACTTT.

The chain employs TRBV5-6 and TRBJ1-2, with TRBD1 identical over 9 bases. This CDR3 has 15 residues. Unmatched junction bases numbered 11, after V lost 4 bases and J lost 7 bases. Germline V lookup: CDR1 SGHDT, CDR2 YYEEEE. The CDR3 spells CASSLQGAGVGGYTF. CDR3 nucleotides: TGTGCCAGCAGCCTACAGGGGGCCGGGGTAGGTGGCTACACCTTC.

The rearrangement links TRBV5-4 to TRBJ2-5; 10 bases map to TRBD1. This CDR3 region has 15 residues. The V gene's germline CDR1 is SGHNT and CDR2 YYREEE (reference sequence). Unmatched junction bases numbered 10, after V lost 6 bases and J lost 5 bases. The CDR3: CASKKTGGLPETQYF. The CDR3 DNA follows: TGTGCCAGCAAGAAGACAGGGGGCCTCCCGGAGACCCAGTACTTC.

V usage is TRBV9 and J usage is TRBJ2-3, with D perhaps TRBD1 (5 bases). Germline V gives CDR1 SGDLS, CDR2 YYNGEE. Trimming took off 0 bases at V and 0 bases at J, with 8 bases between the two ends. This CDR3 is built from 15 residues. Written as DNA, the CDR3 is TGTGCCAGCAGCGTAGGGACAACTAGCACAGATACGCAGTATTTT. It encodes CASSVGTTSTDTQYF.